Described below is a single T cell receptor (beta chain) sequence and its context. CDR1 is SGHRS, CDR2 YFSETQ, per germline. This CDR3 has 14 residues. The ends were cut back, 4 bases at V and 4 bases at J, with 11 bases in the middle. This specimen comes from a study of cytomegalovirus exposure and HLA in healthy donors. The PCR was carried out with 60 Vbeta primers and 13 Jbeta primers. Sequencing used immunoSEQ multiplex PCR; TCRdb keeps in-frame clones, though not all of them. In all, the sample yields 200,000 to 250,000 clones. The chain combines TRBV5-1 with TRBJ2-2; D perhaps matches TRBD2 (7 bases). Sequenced material: PBMCs. This TCR derives from a woman in her twenties or thirties in good health and CMV-seropositive. The chain's CDR3 is CASSPGGSTGELFF. Here the CDR3 DNA reads TGCGCCAGCAGCCCGGGGGGCTCCACCGGGGAGCTGTTTTTT.